The rows below give T cell receptor beta chains drawn from one sample of a study of regulatory T cells in long-lasting Graves disease. TCRdb called the multiplex PCR reads again in MiXCR, with one record for every CDR3 protein. Of 400,000 to 500,000 distinct CDR3 sequences in the sample, about 22% were seen once. Sequenced material: peripheral blood mononuclear cells (PBMCs), taken when the disease was refractory, from a patient treated with antithyroid drugs. Every receptor here comes from a female donor with Graves disease. Each CDR3 is given with its conserved first and last residue. Each record gives: D gene, V gene, clone size, J gene, CDR3 DNA, CDR3 protein. A D gene is named only where the DNA matches it firmly. Size tells how often a clone was seen (once, few, many) or the class of an expanded clone, and some rows leave it out.

>NA|TRBV12-3/TRBV12-4|many|TRBJ1-4
TGTGCCAGCAGCCTTGGGGCAGGTGAAAAACTGTTTTTT
CASSLGAGEKLFF
>NA|TRBV12-3/TRBV12-4|many|TRBJ2-7
TGTGCCAGCAGTTTAGGGGGACTTCCCTCGGCGTACGAGCAGTACTTC
CASSLGGLPSAYEQYF
>TRBD1|TRBV2|many|TRBJ2-2
TGTGCCAGCAGTGTACAGGGGGCCGACACCGGGGAGCTGTTTTTT
CASSVQGADTGELFF
>NA|TRBV5-1|few|TRBJ1-1
TGCGCCAGCAGCCCCTTCCAAACAGGGAACACTGAAGCTTTCTTT
CASSPFQTGNTEAFF
>NA|TRBV20-1|many|TRBJ2-7
TGCAGTGCTAGAGATAGTGCCGGAAACTACGAGCAGTACTTC
CSARDSAGNYEQYF
>NA|TRBV5-1|NA|TRBJ1-1
TGCGCCAGCAGACCTACAGCTATGAACACTGAAGCTTTCTTT
CASRPTAMNTEAFF
>NA|TRBV12-3/TRBV12-4|many|TRBJ1-1
NA
CASSFGEGRKAFF
>NA|TRBV12-3/TRBV12-4|many|TRBJ1-2
TGTGCCAGCAGTTCGAGTCAGGGATATATATTCTATGGCTACACCTTC
CASSSSQGYIFYGYTF
>NA|TRBV6-2/TRBV6-3|NA|TRBJ1-3
TGTGCCAGCAGCCCGATCGTTCCCCCTGGAAACACCATATATTTT
CASSPIVPPGNTIYF
>NA|TRBV6-2/TRBV6-3|NA|TRBJ1-2
TGTGCCAGCTACTCCGGGACCCAGACCTTTGGCTACACCTTC
CASYSGTQTFGYTF
>NA|TRBV3-1|NA|TRBJ1-1
TGTGCCAGCAGCCAAGCTGCGGGGGGAACTGAAGCTTTCTTT
CASSQAAGGTEAFF
>NA|TRBV9|many|TRBJ2-5
TGTGCCAGCAGCGTATCCGGGGAAGAGACCCAGTACTTC
CASSVSGEETQYF
>TRBD1|TRBV20-1|few|TRBJ1-1
TGCAGTGCTACGACAGGGGGCGCGAAAGTACACGCTGAAGCTTTCTTT
CSATTGGAKVHAEAFF
>NA|TRBV7-8|many|TRBJ1-1
TGTGCCAGCAGCCCTTTGGTGAACACTGAAGCTTTCTTT
CASSPLVNTEAFF
>NA|TRBV7-8|few|TRBJ1-3
TGTGCCAGCAGCCAGGGCTTTGGAAACACCATATATTTT
CASSQGFGNTIYF
>NA|TRBV28|many|TRBJ2-7
TGTGCCAGCAGATCAGGAGGAGCCTACGAGCAGTACTTC
CASRSGGAYEQYF
>NA|TRBV9|NA|TRBJ1-5
TGTGCCAGCAGCGTAGGACCCTCGGGGCCGCCACCCATCCAGCCCCAGCATTTT
CASSVGPSGPPPIQPQHF
>TRBD1|TRBV12-3/TRBV12-4|many|TRBJ2-7
TGTGCCAGCAGTCAAACCGGGTCACAGGGGTACGAGCAGTACTTC
CASSQTGSQGYEQYF
>NA|TRBV24-1|many|TRBJ2-2
TGTGCCACCAGTGAGGATCGGGATACCGGGGAGCTGTTTTTT
CATSEDRDTGELFF
>TRBD2|TRBV4-1|NA|TRBJ2-2
TGCGCCAGCAGGGAACTAGCGGGGTTCCCCGGGGAGCTGTTTTTT
CASRELAGFPGELFF
>NA|TRBV6-5|NA|TRBJ2-1
TGTGCCAGCAGTTCTCCCGGGCGGATCTACAATGAGCAGTTCTTC
CASSSPGRIYNEQFF
>NA|TRBV11-2|many|TRBJ2-3
TGTGCCAGCAGCTTAGATCACGGGGACTTTTACACAGATACGCAGTATTTT
CASSLDHGDFYTDTQYF
>NA|TRBV19|few|TRBJ1-1
TGTGCCAGTAGTACCGGGACCGCGCAGAACACTGAAGCTTTCTTT
CASSTGTAQNTEAFF
>NA|TRBV6-9|NA|TRBJ1-2
TGTGCCAGCAGTTACATCACGAAAGATGGCTACACCTTC
CASSYITKDGYTF
>NA|TRBV29-1|NA|TRBJ1-1
TGCAGCGTTGAAGATCGTTTCGGCACTGAAACTTTCTTT
CSVEDRFGTETFF
>NA|TRBV12-3/TRBV12-4|many|TRBJ2-5
TGTGCCAGCAGCCGTCTTGAAGAGACCCAGTACTTC
CASSRLEETQYF
>NA|TRBV5-1|few|TRBJ1-3
TGCGCCAGCAGCTTGGTTGTGGAGGCCAGCAAACCTGGAAACACCATATATTTT
CASSLVVEASKPGNTIYF
>TRBD1|TRBV6-1|NA|TRBJ1-2
TGTGCCACCGCGACAGGGAGGTACGGCTATGGCTACACCTTC
CATATGRYGYGYTF
>TRBD2|TRBV28|NA|TRBJ2-3
TGTGCCAGCAGTCCCCTACTAGCGGGAGGCACAGATACGCAGTATTTT
CASSPLLAGGTDTQYF
>NA|TRBV3-1|many|TRBJ2-4
TGTGCCAGCAGCCAAGCGGGGGTTCAAAACATTCAGTACTTC
CASSQAGVQNIQYF
>NA|TRBV2|few|TRBJ1-1
TGTGCCAGCAGCGGAACGGGAGGGGGGAACACTGAAGCTTTCTTT
CASSGTGGGNTEAFF
>TRBD1|TRBV29-1|NA|TRBJ1-1
TGCAGCGTTCCGGGACAGGGGAACACTGAAGCTTTCTTT
CSVPGQGNTEAFF
>NA|TRBV7-9|NA|TRBJ2-4
TGTGCCAGCAGCTTATCGGGACAAAACATTCAGTACTTC
CASSLSGQNIQYF
>NA|TRBV12-3/TRBV12-4|many|TRBJ1-2
TGTGCCAGCAGTTCTGACGGAGCCCTGGCTAACTATGGCTACACCTTC
CASSSDGALANYGYTF
>TRBD1|TRBV11-3|many|TRBJ1-1
TGTGCCAGCAGCTTAGATGGGCCGGGACAGGGGGGCACTGAAGCTTTCTTT
CASSLDGPGQGGTEAFF
>NA|TRBV27|many|TRBJ2-2
TGTGCCAGCAGTTCTGATCTCTGGACAGACACCGGGGAGCTGTTTTTT
CASSSDLWTDTGELFF
>TRBD1|TRBV7-9|few|TRBJ1-1
TGTGCCAGCAGCCCACGGGGACAGGCCGATGAAGCTTTCTTT
CASSPRGQADEAFF
>TRBD1|TRBV5-1|NA|TRBJ1-2
TGCGCCAGCAGCAGTAATACAGGGGGCGCCTGGTCTAACTATGGCTACACCTTC
CASSSNTGGAWSNYGYTF
>NA|TRBV19|NA|TRBJ2-5
TGTGCCAGTGGGGGTGGAGTCGCCTCGAAGACCCAGTACTTC
CASGGGVASKTQYF
>NA|TRBV5-1|NA|TRBJ2-5
TGCGCCAGCAGCTCATTGGAAGGGGAGACCCAGTACTTC
CASSSLEGETQYF
>NA|TRBV3-1|NA|TRBJ1-1
TGTGCCAGCAGCCAAGGATTTGGGGGGCCTGAAGCTTTCTTT
CASSQGFGGPEAFF
>NA|TRBV3-1|many|TRBJ1-2
TGTGCCAGCAGCCTAAACGGCCCGTATGGCTACACCTTC
CASSLNGPYGYTF
>NA|TRBV7-2|many|TRBJ1-2
TGTGCCAGCAGCTTAGCAACCCACGGCTACACCTTC
CASSLATHGYTF
>NA|TRBV28|many|TRBJ1-1
TGTGCCAGCAGTTTCATGGTTCTGCCAGGGCGGCGAGGGGGGGACACTGAAGCTTTCTTT
CASSFMVLPGRRGGDTEAFF
>NA|TRBV9|NA|TRBJ1-1
TGTGCCAGCAGCCCCCGACAGACGGTGAACACTGAAGCTTTCTTT
CASSPRQTVNTEAFF
>NA|TRBV6-9|few|TRBJ1-6
TGTGCCAGCAGTTACGGGTCGGCAGGCCAAACCCTCCACTTT
CASSYGSAGQTLHF
>NA|TRBV5-5|NA|TRBJ1-4
TGTGCCAACAGCTTGGGGGTGAGGGGGGAGACAAGAACTAATGAAAAACTGTTTTTT
CANSLGVRGETRTNEKLFF
>NA|TRBV2|few|TRBJ2-2
TGTGCCAGCAGAAATCACACAAACACCGGGGAGCTGTTTTTT
CASRNHTNTGELFF
>TRBD1|TRBV19|NA|TRBJ2-4
TGTGCCAGTGGACAGGGCGAGGCCAAAAACATTCAGTACTTC
CASGQGEAKNIQYF
>NA|TRBV7-9|NA|TRBJ1-2
TGTGCCAGCAGCCCCCCCAGGGGTATCATGGAGAGCTACACCTTC
CASSPPRGIMESYTF
>NA|TRBV5-4|NA|TRBJ2-7
TGTGCCAGCAGCTTTTTCGATCGGGAGCAGTACTTC
CASSFFDREQYF